A selection of T cell receptor beta chains follows, all from one sample in a study of cytomegalovirus exposure and HLA in healthy donors. Using immunoSEQ multiplex PCR, the repertoire was profiled, and TCRdb retains in-frame clones only, with some absent. Altogether 120,000 or so clones are present, over 75% being singletons, with the ten largest covering approximately 1.8%. The sequenced sample was PBMCs. Source of these receptors: a man aged 35-49 years in good health and CMV-seronegative. Each CDR3 is given with its conserved first and last residue. The D gene is left open where the match is weak. Part of the rows lack a size; the others show once, few, many or a class for expanded clones.

>NA|TRBJ2-3|TRBD2|TRBV15
CATSRDTAGGRNTQYF
>NA|TRBJ1-5|NA|TRBV2
CASTGGWGQPQHF
>NA|TRBJ2-5|NA|TRBV23-1
CASSQSASGRYQETQYF
>NA|TRBJ1-1|NA|TRBV4-1
CASSRTAMNTEAFF
>NA|TRBJ1-2|NA|TRBV29-1
CSVEERRGGINYGYTF
>NA|TRBJ1-6|NA|TRBV6-5
CASGPGNSPLHF
>once|TRBJ2-3|TRBD1|TRBV5-4
CASSGYRDRGTDTQYF
>NA|TRBJ1-3|NA|TRBV27
CASSSDWEGNTIYF
>NA|TRBJ2-7|TRBD2|TRBV27
CARFGGWSKPGLSQYF
>NA|TRBJ1-1|NA|TRBV5-4
CASSFGRGDTEAFF
>NA|TRBJ1-5|NA|TRBV28
CASSRPAVSNQPQHF
>few|TRBJ1-3|NA|TRBV11-1
CASSFGQSGNTIYF
>NA|TRBJ2-6|TRBD1|TRBV27
CASSHRGSGANVLTF
>NA|TRBJ1-1|TRBD1|TRBV20-1
CSARGQYEAFF
>NA|TRBJ1-1|TRBD1|TRBV5-4
CASSFGTAVTTEAFF
>NA|TRBJ1-3|NA|TRBV28
CASSSPAGTTGNTIYF
>NA|TRBJ2-7|NA|TRBV6-5
CASSSGESEQYF
>once|TRBJ2-4|NA|TRBV4-1
CASSVGTPGAKNSQYF
>NA|TRBJ1-2|NA|TRBV9
CASSVGTTTNYGYTF
>NA|TRBJ2-3|TRBD2|TRBV4-3
CASSQEGGFPTDTQYF
>NA|TRBJ1-2|TRBD1|TRBV6-6
CASSALPGQVNYGYTF
>NA|TRBJ2-3|NA|TRBV18
CASSPRQGGTDTQYF
>NA|TRBJ1-2|NA|TRBV5-1
CASSDRTANYGYTF
>NA|TRBJ2-7|TRBD2|TRBV27
CASSSGLAGGDYEQYF
>NA|TRBJ1-2|NA|TRBV10-3
CAISSMKGGIGYTF
>NA|TRBJ1-2|NA|TRBV6-5
CASSYSKAGYGYTF
>NA|TRBJ1-1|TRBD1|TRBV9
CASSKQGGYTEAFF
>once|TRBJ2-7|NA|TRBV18
CASSPVTPRYEQYF
>NA|TRBJ1-2|TRBD1|TRBV18
CASSLRDRDYGYTF
>NA|TRBJ1-2|NA|TRBV29-1
CSVAQDSNYGYTF
>NA|NA|NA|TRBV7-2
CASSSGVGASYEQYF
>once|TRBJ2-4|TRBD1|TRBV9
CASSVGQGDSQYF
>NA|TRBJ2-1|NA|TRBV6-5
CASSDPGQYNEQFF
>NA|TRBJ1-1|NA|TRBV30
CAWSVRGGKSAFF
>NA|TRBJ2-6|NA|TRBV11-3
CASSQGGSGANVLTF
>NA|TRBJ1-2|NA|TRBV14
CASSQVTARWGYTF
>NA|TRBJ2-2|TRBD1|TRBV5-1
CASSFYSDRQGPGELFF